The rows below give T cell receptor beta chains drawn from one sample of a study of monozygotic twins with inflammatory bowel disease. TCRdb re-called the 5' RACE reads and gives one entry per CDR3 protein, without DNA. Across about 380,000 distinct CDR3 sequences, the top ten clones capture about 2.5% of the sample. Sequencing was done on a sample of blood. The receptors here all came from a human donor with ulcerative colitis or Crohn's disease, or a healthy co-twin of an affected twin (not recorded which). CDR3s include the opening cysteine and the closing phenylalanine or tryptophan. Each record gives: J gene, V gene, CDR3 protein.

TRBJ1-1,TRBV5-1,CASSLVKGNTEAFF
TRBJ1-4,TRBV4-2,CASSQDPGTGGEKLFF
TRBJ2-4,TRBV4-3,CASSQALAGARKNIQYF
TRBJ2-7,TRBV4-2,CASSQVGQTQYF
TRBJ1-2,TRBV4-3,CASSQDPQVYGYTF
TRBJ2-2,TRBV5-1,CASSLAFQPVSGELFF
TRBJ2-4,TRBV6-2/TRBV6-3,CASKIADGAKNIQYF
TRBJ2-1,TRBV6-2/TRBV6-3,CASQDRSYNEQFF
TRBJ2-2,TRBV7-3,CASSPRLASRTGELFF
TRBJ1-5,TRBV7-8,CASSSRTGANQPQHF
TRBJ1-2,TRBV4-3,CASSRSGQTYGYTF
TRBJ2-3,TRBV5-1,CASSQGDRRTDTQYF
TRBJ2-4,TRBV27,CASSLSGTPIYQRAKNIQYF
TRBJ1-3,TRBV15,CATSRTFGNTIYF
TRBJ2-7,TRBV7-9,CASSTTDGGLFYEQYF
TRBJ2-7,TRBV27,CASSTRQGAYEQYF
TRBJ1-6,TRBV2,CASTPTTQNNSPLHF
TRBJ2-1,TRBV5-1,CASSLAIGTGAYNEQFF
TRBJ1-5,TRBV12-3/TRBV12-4,CASSFQSNQPQHF
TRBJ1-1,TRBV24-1,CATSDLQGKDTEAFF
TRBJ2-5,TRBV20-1,CSARDRREQETQYF
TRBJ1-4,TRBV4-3,CASSQDLVAGGF
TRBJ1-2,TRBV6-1,CASRMTGGDGYTF
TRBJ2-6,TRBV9,CASSVAEGQTYSGANVLTF
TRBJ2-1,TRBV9,CASSVGMGGLFYNEQFF
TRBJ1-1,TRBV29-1,CSVDQGGNTEAFF
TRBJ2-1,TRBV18,CASSPAFRASGGNEQFF
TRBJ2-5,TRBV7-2,CASSSRTLQETQYF
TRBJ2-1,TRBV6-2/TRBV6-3,CASSRGRDEQFF
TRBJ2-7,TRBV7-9,CASSFPRGKGAYEQYF
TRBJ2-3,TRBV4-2,CASSQGREGTDTQYF
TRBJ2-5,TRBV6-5,CASSYGGGGASKETQYF
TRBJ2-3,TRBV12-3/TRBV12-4,CASSLWAGKSTDTQYF
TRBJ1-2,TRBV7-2,CASSQGPPPGQGDGYTF
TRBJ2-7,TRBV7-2,CASSLAGQGSSYEQYF
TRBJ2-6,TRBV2,CASITGTGGANVLTF
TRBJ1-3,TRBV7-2,CASATGAGNTIYF
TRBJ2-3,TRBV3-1,CASSHESTDTQYF
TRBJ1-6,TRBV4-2,CASSQDRGIDSPLHF
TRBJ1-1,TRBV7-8,CASSTDRGRAEAFF
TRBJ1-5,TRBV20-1,CSAGLQGVNQPQHF
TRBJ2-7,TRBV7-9,CASSFVGGLPYEQYF
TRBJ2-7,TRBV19,CASSIEDLEGVGGEQYF
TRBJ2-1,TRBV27,CASSLMGRGYYNEQFF
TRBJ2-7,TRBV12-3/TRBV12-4,CASTSFAYEQYF
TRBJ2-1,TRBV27,CASRLTLGTGGDEQFF
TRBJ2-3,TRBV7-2,CASSRDYTTDTQYF
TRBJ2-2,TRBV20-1,CSAIFRGRANTGELFF
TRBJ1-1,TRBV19,CASTRMTGRTEAFF
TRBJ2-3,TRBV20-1,CSASSLAGVYTDTQYF
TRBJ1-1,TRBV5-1,CASSFDPFGVNTEAFF
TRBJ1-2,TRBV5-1,CASSGGDGDGNYGYTF
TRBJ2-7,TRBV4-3,CASSQEEALAGEQYF
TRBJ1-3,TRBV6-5,CASSYKGPGNTIYF
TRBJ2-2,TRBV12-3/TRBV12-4,CASSSPTTGGTGELFF